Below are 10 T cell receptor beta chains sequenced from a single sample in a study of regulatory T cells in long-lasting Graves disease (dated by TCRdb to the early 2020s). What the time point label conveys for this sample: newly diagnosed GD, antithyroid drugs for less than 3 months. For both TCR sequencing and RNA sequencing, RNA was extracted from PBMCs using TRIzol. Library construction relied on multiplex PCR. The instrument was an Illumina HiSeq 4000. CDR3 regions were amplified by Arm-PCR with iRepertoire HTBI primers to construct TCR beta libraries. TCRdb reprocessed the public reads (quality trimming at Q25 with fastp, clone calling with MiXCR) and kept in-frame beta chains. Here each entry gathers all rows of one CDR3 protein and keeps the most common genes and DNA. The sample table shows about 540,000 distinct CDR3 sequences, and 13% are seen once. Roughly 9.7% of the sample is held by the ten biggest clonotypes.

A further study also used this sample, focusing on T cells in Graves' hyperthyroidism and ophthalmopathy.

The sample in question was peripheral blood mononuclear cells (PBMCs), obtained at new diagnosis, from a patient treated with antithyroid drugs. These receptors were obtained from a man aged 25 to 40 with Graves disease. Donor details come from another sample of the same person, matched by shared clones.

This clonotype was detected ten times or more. The CDR3 region is CASSPLLLAGGLEDTQYF. Written as DNA, the CDR3 is TGTGCCAGCAGTCCGCTCCTTCTAGCGGGAGGACTAGAAGATACGCAGTATTTT. V is TRBV12-3 or TRBV12-4 and J is TRBJ2-3, with 11 bases identical to TRBD2. V trimming: 5 bases; J trimming: 5 bases; junction bases outside the gene matches: 15. The CDR3 contains 18 residues.

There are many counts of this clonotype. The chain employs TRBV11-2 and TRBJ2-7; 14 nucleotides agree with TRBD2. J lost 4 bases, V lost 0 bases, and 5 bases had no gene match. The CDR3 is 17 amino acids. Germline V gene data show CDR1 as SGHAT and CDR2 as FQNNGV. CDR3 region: CASSLDPGLAGEYEQYF. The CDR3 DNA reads TGTGCCAGCAGCTTAGATCCGGGACTAGCGGGAGAATACGAGCAGTACTTC. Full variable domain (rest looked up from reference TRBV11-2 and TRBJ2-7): EAGVAQSPRYKIIEKRQSVAFWCNPISGHATLYWYQQILGQGPKLLIQFQNNGVVDDSQLPKDRFSAERLKGVDSTLKIQPAKLEDSAVYLCASSLDPGLAGEYEQYFGPGTRLTVT.

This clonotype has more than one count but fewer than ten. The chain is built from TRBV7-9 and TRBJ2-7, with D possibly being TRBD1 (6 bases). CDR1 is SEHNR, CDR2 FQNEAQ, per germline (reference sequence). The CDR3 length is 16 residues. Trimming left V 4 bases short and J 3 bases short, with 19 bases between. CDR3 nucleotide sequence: TGTGCCAGCAGCTCGAACGGACAGCAACCCATCTACGAGCAGTACTTC. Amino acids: CASSSNGQQPIYEQYF.

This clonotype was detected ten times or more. CDR3 residues: CASSLDWGTDTQYF. The CDR3 DNA reads TGTGCCAGCAGCTTAGACTGGGGCACAGATACGCAGTATTTT. The chain combines TRBV11-2 with TRBJ2-3; D remains unclear. Between the trimmed V and J ends, which lost 0 bases and 1 base, there was a span of 5 bases. Germline V CDR1 and CDR2: SGHAT, FQNNGV. The CDR3 totals 14 residues.

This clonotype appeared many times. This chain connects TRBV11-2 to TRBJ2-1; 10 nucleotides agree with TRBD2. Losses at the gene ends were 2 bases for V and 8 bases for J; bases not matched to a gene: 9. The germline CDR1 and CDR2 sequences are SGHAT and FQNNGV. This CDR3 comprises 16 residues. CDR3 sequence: CASSLTLTSGTYEQFF. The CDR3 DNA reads TGTGCCAGCAGCTTAACCCTCACTAGCGGGACCTATGAGCAGTTCTTC. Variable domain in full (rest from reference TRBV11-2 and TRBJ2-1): EAGVAQSPRYKIIEKRQSVAFWCNPISGHATLYWYQQILGQGPKLLIQFQNNGVVDDSQLPKDRFSAERLKGVDSTLKIQPAKLEDSAVYLCASSLTLTSGTYEQFFGPGTRLTVL.

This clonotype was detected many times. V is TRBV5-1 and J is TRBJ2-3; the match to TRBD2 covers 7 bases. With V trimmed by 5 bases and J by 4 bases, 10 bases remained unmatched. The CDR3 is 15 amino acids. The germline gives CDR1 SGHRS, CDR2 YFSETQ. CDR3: CASSRGGSRADTQYF. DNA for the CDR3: TGCGCCAGCAGTCGCGGCGGGAGTCGTGCAGATACGCAGTATTTT.

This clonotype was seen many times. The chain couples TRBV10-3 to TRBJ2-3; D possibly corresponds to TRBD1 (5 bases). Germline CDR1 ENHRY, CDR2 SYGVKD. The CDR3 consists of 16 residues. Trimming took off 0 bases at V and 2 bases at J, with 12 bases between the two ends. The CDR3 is CAISESTAYTTDTQYF. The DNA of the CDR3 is TGTGCCATCAGTGAGTCGACAGCTTATACCACAGATACGCAGTATTTT.

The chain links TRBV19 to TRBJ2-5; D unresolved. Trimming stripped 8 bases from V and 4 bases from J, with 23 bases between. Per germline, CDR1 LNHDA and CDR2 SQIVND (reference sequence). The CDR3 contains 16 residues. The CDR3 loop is CASSAYTDGGSETQYF. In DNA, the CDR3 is TGTGCCAGTTCCGCTTACACTGATGGTGGGTCAGAGACCCAGTACTTC.

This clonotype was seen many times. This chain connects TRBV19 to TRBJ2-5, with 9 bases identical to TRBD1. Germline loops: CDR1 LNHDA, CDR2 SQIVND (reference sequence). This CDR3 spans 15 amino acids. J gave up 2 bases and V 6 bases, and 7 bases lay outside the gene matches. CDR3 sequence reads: CASSDGTGIQETQYF. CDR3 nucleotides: TGTGCCAGTAGCGACGGGACAGGGATACAAGAGACCCAGTACTTC.

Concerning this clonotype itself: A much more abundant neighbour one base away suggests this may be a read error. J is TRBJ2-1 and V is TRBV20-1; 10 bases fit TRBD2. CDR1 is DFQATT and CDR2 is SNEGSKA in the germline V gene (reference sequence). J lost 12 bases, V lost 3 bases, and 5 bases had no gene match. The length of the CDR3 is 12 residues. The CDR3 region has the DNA TGCAGTGCTAGCTGGGGACTAGCGAGGCAGTTCTTC. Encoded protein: CSASWGLARQFF.